Sequencing of this T cell receptor beta chain was carried out in a study of post-analysis software for immune sequencing data (dated by TCRdb to the mid-2010s). Concerning the study at large: The recorded disease courses included relapsing-remitting, secondary progressive and progressive-relapsing multiple sclerosis, and some patients had no subtype annotation. The patient repertoires were set against eleven to twelve previously published healthy control repertoires from donors whose ages ranged from roughly 6 to 27 years. A subset of samples was prepared in parallel using single-end sample barcoding, then pooled and co-amplified after Illumina adapter ligation. Broader findings and caveats from the paper: Direct clustering with F measure showed strong co-clustering of samples prepared in the same batch, prompting a batch-effect correction. The control group was slightly older than the multiple sclerosis patient group. Normalized Chao1 diversity was significantly lower in multiple sclerosis patients than controls, suggesting substantial peripheral T-cell clonal expansion. Significantly higher frequencies in patients than in controls were found for about five TRBV segments, including TRBV5-6, TRBV5-1 and TRBV20-1.

The CDR3 spans 14 residues, from the cysteine through the phenylalanine. The kept DNA is CDR3 alone, 42 bases in frame from the first base. V lost 3 bases and J lost 7 bases, and the count of bases not matched to a germline gene is 5. The germline V gene yields SGHAT for CDR1 and FQNNGV for CDR2. The library was built by means of PCR. Sequencing instrument: Illumina HiSeq 2500. To reduce PCR and sequencing biases, unique molecular identifiers were incorporated into the TCR beta cDNA libraries. Roughly 0.5 million cDNA molecules were obtained per 1 to 10 million input T cells, so each molecule approximated one T cell. The patient libraries were prepared and sequenced using the same protocol as the earlier healthy control dataset. Within a given batch, samples were prepared together, multiplexed and sequenced on the same HiSeq lane. In the source study's methods: MIGEC handled the raw barcoded reads, throwing out single-read molecular identifier groups before consensus assembly and CDR3 extraction. VDJtools was used for post-analysis of the clonotype tables, with diversity normalized by down-sampling every dataset to the smallest sample size. In repertoire overlap clustering, CDR3 amino acid sequences, but not nucleotide sequences, were matched to correct batch-related cross-sample contamination. The public reads were reanalyzed by TCRdb: fastp trimming at Q25, MiXCR alignment, in-frame beta chains only. Identical CDR3 protein sequences are pooled into one entry, listed with their most common genes and DNA. TCRdb, rather than the study authors, made the V and J calls. For this sample the table gives more than 500,000 distinct CDR3 sequences, of which 34% were detected only once. The ten largest clones add up to about 5.6% of the sample.

To demonstrate the VDJtools post-analysis software, TCR beta repertoires were profiled from the peripheral blood of about a dozen young patients with multiple sclerosis. The multiple sclerosis patients were children and adolescents ranging in age from 6 to 15 years. As concerns this clonotype: The specificity of this receptor is unknown. No quality values exist for individual bases; no much larger clone is one base distant.

This receptor chain uses TRBV11-2 and TRBJ1-4, with 7 junctional bases fitting TRBD1. Material for sequencing was blood. The receptor was derived from a girl aged 2-17 years with multiple sclerosis. The CDR3 protein is CASSFTGVGEKLFF. The bases are TGTGCCAGCAGCTTTACAGGGGTGGGTGAAAAACTGTTTTTT.